Listed below are T cell receptor beta chains from one sample, sequenced in a study of OX40 agonist ivuxolimab in advanced cancers. Data came from immunoSEQ multiplex PCR; TCRdb stores just in-frame clones and leaves some out. The repertoire includes 25,000 to 35,000 clones, 84% of them detected once, and roughly a sixth sits in the top ten. The material sequenced was CD4+ or CD8+ T cells sorted from blood, taken in a trial of the OX40 agonist ivuxolimab. These receptors originate from an adult with an advanced solid tumor such as melanoma, head and neck, liver or kidney cancer. CDR3s include the opening cysteine and the closing phenylalanine or tryptophan. The D gene is left open where the match is weak. Size values are once, few and many counts, or a class for expanded clones, and some rows have none.

d_call j_call clone_size v_call cdr3_nt cdr3_aa
- TRBJ2-3 - TRBV6-1 TGTGCCAGCGGGAGTTGGAGAGATACGCAGTATTTT CASGSWRDTQYF
- TRBJ1-3 - TRBV14 TGTGCCAGCAGCCAAGGGACAGCGATCGGGAACACCATATATTTT CASSQGTAIGNTIYF
- TRBJ2-1 - TRBV23-1 TGCGCCAGCAGTTTGTACGGGAGCTCCTACAATGAGCAGTTCTTC CASSLYGSSYNEQFF
- TRBJ1-1 once TRBV5-6 TGTGCCAGCAGCGGAGATCAGGGGACTCACACTGAAGCTTTCTTT CASSGDQGTHTEAFF
TRBD1 TRBJ2-3 - TRBV10-3 TGTGCCATCAGTCCCGGGACAGGGTTGGATACGCAGTATTTT CAISPGTGLDTQYF
TRBD2 TRBJ2-3 - TRBV7-6 TGTGCCAGCAGCTTCACGGGGGGGTCCAGAGATACGCAGTATTTT CASSFTGGSRDTQYF
TRBD2 TRBJ2-7 few TRBV2 TGTGCCAGCAGTGAAGCGCCCGGGAGGTACGAGCAGTACTTC CASSEAPGRYEQYF
- TRBJ1-3 - TRBV19 TGTGCCAGTAGTTACGGGACTGGTCCTTACTCTGGAAACACCATATATTTT CASSYGTGPYSGNTIYF
TRBD2 TRBJ2-1 - TRBV7-9 TGTGCCAGCAGCAACCTTAGCGGGCCTGAGCCTGAGCAGTTCTTC CASSNLSGPEPEQFF
TRBD2 TRBJ2-3 - TRBV7-9 TGTGCCAGCAGCATGGGACTAGCGGGAGCTGTAGATACGCAGTATTTT CASSMGLAGAVDTQYF
- TRBJ1-1 - TRBV7-9 TGTGCCAGCAGCTTCCAATCTGGTCAGGGGACTGAAGCTTTCTTT CASSFQSGQGTEAFF
- TRBJ2-7 - TRBV7-9 TGTGCCAGCAGCCTGGGGGGAACCGAGTGGTACGAGCAGTACTTC CASSLGGTEWYEQYF